These 10 T cell receptor beta chains share one sample of origin, sequenced in a study of molecular identifiers for immune sequencing clone quantification. MiXCR, applied by TCRdb to the PCR reads, yields one record per CDR3 protein. The sample shows about 36,000 distinct CDR3 sequences, 15% to 20% of them seen only once. Sequenced material: naive CD8+ T cells from blood, with Jurkat cell RNA spiked in. The subset denotes: FACS-sorted CD8+CD4-CCR7+CD45RA+ naive T cells. Receptor source: a human donor in good health. Some libraries in this study had Jurkat cell RNA spiked in.

The V call is TRBV24-1, the J call TRBJ2-5; D ambiguous. The CDR3 is 16 amino acids. The germline V gene encodes CDR1 KGHDR and CDR2 SFDVKD. V was shortened by 2 bases and J by 2 bases, with 14 bases between the two germline ends. This chain's CDR3 is CATSDYRQTLQETQYF. The CDR3 DNA sequence: TGTGCCACCAGTGATTATCGGCAAACACTACAAGAGACCCAGTACTTC.

This clonotype was detected a few times. This may arise from a read error, as a much more abundant clone is one base away. This rearrangement joins TRBV4-3 to TRBJ2-1, with 9 nucleotides matching TRBD2. Germline assignment: CDR1 LGHNA and CDR2 YSLEER. This CDR3 is built from 15 residues. Written as DNA, the CDR3 is TGCGCCAGCAGCGAGGGGACTAGCTTATCCCATGAGCAGTCCTTC. Amino acids: CASSEGTSLSHEQSF.

A remark on this clonotype: Germline is not matched at one junction end, which may reflect a read error. The gene calls are TRBV4-1 and TRBJ2-1, with 11 nucleotides matching TRBD2. The CDR3 is 21 residues long. Germline V gene lookup returns CDR1 MGHRA and CDR2 YSYEKL. The CDR3 nucleotides read TGCGCCAGCAGCCCACCCCACGCTGGGCTAGCGGGAGGCGACTCCTACACTGAGCAGTTCTTC. This gives the protein CASSPPHAGLAGGDSYTEQFF.

The chain combines TRBV7-2 with TRBJ2-7, with 8 bases lining up with TRBD1. Germline CDR1 is SGHTA and CDR2 is FQGNSA. Germline trimming cut 5 bases from V and 4 bases from J; bases unmatched to any gene: 4. CDR3 length: 13 amino acids. The chain's CDR3 is CASSPGTGYEQYF. The DNA of the CDR3 is TGTGCCAGCAGCCCCGGGACAGGATACGAGCAGTACTTC.

This clonotype has ten or more counts. V gene TRBV13 combines with J gene TRBJ2-7, with 14 bases aligning to TRBD2. The germline CDR1 and CDR2 sequences are PRHDT and FYEKMQ (reference sequence). V trimming: 0 bases; J trimming: 0 bases; junction bases outside the gene matches: 7. The CDR3 has 19 amino acids. The CDR3 region has the DNA TGTGCCAGCAGCTTAGGCATGGGACTAGCGGGGGAACGCTCCTACGAGCAGTACTTC. Translating it yields CASSLGMGLAGERSYEQYF.

Note on this clonotype: A much more abundant neighbour one base away suggests this may be a read error. CDR3 in DNA: TGCAGCGTTGAGAGTCCCGTGGGTGGAGATACGCGGTATTTT. Translation: CSVESPVGGDTRYF. The V call is TRBV29-1, the J call TRBJ2-3; D unclear. The CDR3 is made up of 14 amino acids. Germline values: CDR1 SQVTM, CDR2 ANQGSEA.

Details on this clonotype: One base away lies a much larger clone, so this may be a sequencing read error. The rearrangement uses TRBV10-2 and TRBJ2-1; D tentatively reads TRBD1 or TRBD2 (5 bases each). The V end lost 2 bases, the J end lost 8 bases, and 16 bases lay between the germline ends. Germline CDR1 is WSHSY and CDR2 is SAAADI. The CDR3 spans 15 residues. CDR3 amino acids: CASSELDQRGYEQFF. The CDR3 DNA is TGCGCCAGCAGTGAGCTGGACCAGAGGGGCTATGAGCAGTTCTTC.

This clonotype has at least ten counts. The chain's CDR3 is CAISDPGSGSDTQYF. The CDR3 bases are TGTGCCATCAGTGACCCCGGTAGCGGGAGCGATACGCAGTATTTT. J is TRBJ2-3 and V is TRBV10-3; 9 bases map to TRBD2. Unmatched junction bases numbered 7, after V lost 3 bases and J lost 6 bases. Germline V CDR1 and CDR2: ENHRY, SYGVKD. The CDR3 covers 15 residues.

This clonotype has ten or more counts. This chain links TRBV5-1 with TRBJ1-1, with D unclear. CDR1 and CDR2 from the germline V gene are SGHRS and YFSETQ. The ends were cut back, 0 bases at V and 7 bases at J, with 7 bases in the middle. The CDR3 sequence is 12 residues long. The CDR3 nucleotides read TGCGCCAGCAGCTTGGGACCAGGTGAAGCTTTCTTT. The encoded protein is CASSLGPGEAFF.

The chain links TRBV29-1 to TRBJ2-2, with D maybe TRBD2 (6 bases). Germline V CDR1 and CDR2: SQVTM, ANQGSEA. The CDR3 contains 13 residues. Trimming took 7 bases from V and 0 from J, leaving 9 bases between them. CDR3: CSGLATNTGELFF. CDR3 in DNA: TGCAGCGGGCTAGCGACGAACACCGGGGAGCTGTTTTTT.